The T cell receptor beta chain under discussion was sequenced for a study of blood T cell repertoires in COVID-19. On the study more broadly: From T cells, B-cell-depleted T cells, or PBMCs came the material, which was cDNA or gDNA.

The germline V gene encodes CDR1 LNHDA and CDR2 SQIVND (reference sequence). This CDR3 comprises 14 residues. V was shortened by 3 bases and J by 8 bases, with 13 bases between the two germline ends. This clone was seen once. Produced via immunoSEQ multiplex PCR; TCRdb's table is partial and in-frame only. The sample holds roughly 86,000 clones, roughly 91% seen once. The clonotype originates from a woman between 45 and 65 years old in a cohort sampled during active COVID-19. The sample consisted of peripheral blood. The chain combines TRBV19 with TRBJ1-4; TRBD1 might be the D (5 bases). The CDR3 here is CASSIFQGYEKLFF. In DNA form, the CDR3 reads TGTGCCAGTAGTATTTTTCAGGGCTACGAAAAACTGTTTTTT.